This T cell receptor beta chain was obtained from a study of T-cell reconstitution after alpha-beta-depleted transplantation in children. Trimming shortened V by 2 bases and J by 3 bases, and 17 bases separated the two germline ends. Germline V gives CDR1 SGHRS, CDR2 YFSETQ. The CDR3 contains 17 residues. Findings of the study overall: Reportedly, alpha-beta T cells present about two months post-transplant originated from several hundred expanded clones of graft origin. Day-60 TCRbeta diversity that was high in some patients was derived from surviving recipient T cells and thymic progenitors. A year had passed since transplant, and T-cell counts and diversity by then came mostly from newly produced T cells.

Using unique molecular identifiers, the investigators prepared the TCRbeta library. TCRdb ran MiXCR on the PCR reads and lists one entry per CDR3 protein. In the table there are roughly 790,000 distinct CDR3 sequences, roughly 16% of which are singletons. Notes on this clonotype: Its antigen is currently unknown.

The starting material was PBMCs, mostly from graft donor cells, obtained 360 days after TCRalphabeta/CD19-depleted stem cell transplant. The chain is built from TRBV5-1 and TRBJ2-2; possible D gene TRBD1, 6 bases. The sequence was collected from a male patient younger than 18 who had a stem cell transplant for acute lymphoblastic leukemia, so the T cells may come from the graft donor. The CDR3 nucleotides are TGCGCCAGCAGCTTTTTCGCCAGGGGTCTTTACACCGGGGAGCTGTTTTTT. It is translated as CASSFFARGLYTGELFF.